Below are 21 T cell receptor beta chains sequenced from a single sample in a study of identical twins. TCRdb re-called the 5' RACE reads through MiXCR, storing one row per CDR3 protein. This repertoire shows about 330,000 distinct CDR3 sequences, 12% found once; its top ten account for just over 7%. These data also featured in a second study, about yellow fever vaccine responses in identical twins.

Sequenced sample: CD8+ T cells sorted from blood. These receptors all stem from a woman aged 18-30 years in good health.

The chain joins TRBV20-1 to TRBJ2-1; 10 bases map to TRBD2. V gave up 6 bases and J gave up 3 bases; unmatched junction bases: 5. There are 14 residues in the CDR3. Looked up from germline, CDR1 is DFQATT and CDR2 is SNEGSKA (reference sequence). This CDR3 is CSASGTSDYNEQFF. The CDR3 DNA reads as TGCAGTGCCTCCGGGACTAGCGACTACAATGAGCAGTTCTTC.

This chain uses TRBV5-6 with TRBJ2-7, with D hard to call. This CDR3 region has 14 residues. The V gene's germline CDR1 is SGHDT and CDR2 YYEEEE. V was pared by 3 bases and J by 2 bases, with 12 bases between. CDR3 protein: CASSSDPSPYEQYV. In nucleotides, the CDR3 is TGTGCCAGCAGCTCCGACCCCTCGCCCTACGAGCAGTACGTC.

The rearrangement uses TRBV12-5 and TRBJ2-7, with TRBD2 identical over 8 bases. The CDR3 covers 17 residues. Trimming at V came to 5 bases and at J to 3 bases, leaving 15 bases not matched to a gene. The germline V gene has CDR1 LGHNT and CDR2 FRNRAP. The CDR3 bases are TGTGCTAGTGGTGGGGTCTCGGAACATAGCGGGGACTACGAGCAGTACTTC. Translating gives CASGGVSEHSGDYEQYF.

This clonotype has a handful of counts. This chain connects TRBV12-3 or TRBV12-4 to TRBJ2-1, with 9 bases matching TRBD1. Trimming took 5 bases from V and 5 from J; bases not matched to a gene: 7. The CDR3 extends over 15 amino acids. CDR3 in amino acids: CASSPSRDRDNEQFF. The CDR3 nucleotides are TGTGCCAGCAGTCCTTCCCGGGACAGGGACAATGAGCAGTTCTTC.

The chain is built from TRBV7-6 and TRBJ2-5, with a tentative D call TRBD1 (6 bases). V was trimmed by 5 bases and J by 3 bases, leaving 13 bases between them. The CDR3 loop spans 14 amino acids. CDR1 and CDR2 (germline): SGHVS, FNYEAQ. CDR3 sequence: CASSPPDSKETQYF. Written as DNA, the CDR3 is TGTGCCAGCAGCCCCCCGGACAGCAAAGAGACCCAGTACTTC.

The chain uses TRBV10-3 and TRBJ2-7; D is uncertain. The V end lost 0 bases, the J end lost 1 base, and 7 bases lay between the germline ends. The CDR3 runs to 14 residues. CDR1 and CDR2 (germline): ENHRY, SYGVKD. CDR3 coding DNA: TGTGCCATCAGTGAGTCCGACTCATCCTACGAGCAGTACTTC. It codes for CAISESDSSYEQYF.

The chain links TRBV7-8 to TRBJ2-1, with 12 bases aligning to TRBD2. The trim removed 1 base at V and 6 bases at J, leaving 4 bases unmatched. CDR1 is SGHVS and CDR2 is FQNEAQ in the germline V gene. This CDR3 is built from 16 residues. The CDR3 DNA is TGTGCCAGCAGCTTAGGGCGACTAGCGGGGGTCAATGAGCAGTTCTTC. Translating it yields CASSLGRLAGVNEQFF.

The CDR3 region is CASSQGFQGLRNSPLHF. The CDR3 nucleotides read TGTGCCAGCAGCCAAGGGTTTCAGGGGCTGCGTAATTCACCCCTCCACTTT. The rearrangement uses TRBV14 and TRBJ1-6; a possible D gene is TRBD1 (6 bases). Trimming shortened V by 1 base and J by 6 bases, and 16 bases separated the two germline ends. Germline V lookup: CDR1 SGHDN, CDR2 FVKESK. The CDR3 length is 17 residues.

This clonotype was counted a few times. The rearrangement links TRBV29-1 to TRBJ1-4; no definite D call. This CDR3 comprises 12 residues. The V end lost 4 bases, the J end lost 8 bases, and 11 bases lay between the germline ends. Germline CDR1 and CDR2: SQVTM and ANQGSEA. The CDR3 DNA follows: TGCAGCGTTGGATGGACGGAAGAAAAACTGTTTTTT. This codes for CSVGWTEEKLFF.

This clonotype was seen repeatedly, ten times or more. The chain links TRBV5-1 to TRBJ2-3; D may match TRBD1 or TRBD2 (6 bases each). The CDR3 contains 17 residues. The V and J ends lost 3 bases and 0 bases respectively, with 17 bases between them. Looked up from germline, CDR1 is SGHRS and CDR2 is YFSETQ. The CDR3 bases are TGCGCCAGCAGCTCGGCCGGGGGCCCACTTAGCACAGATACGCAGTATTTT. Its protein is CASSSAGGPLSTDTQYF.

This clonotype showed up just once. V is TRBV3-1 and J is TRBJ2-6; D possibly corresponds to TRBD1 (5 bases). Germline-derived CDR1 and CDR2 are LGHDT and YNNKEL (reference sequence). With 2 bases removed from V and 0 bases from J, the gap between germline ends came to 20 bases. This CDR3 has 20 residues. CDR3 protein: CASSQRQKTVPVSGANVLTF. The CDR3, as DNA: TGTGCCAGCAGCCAACGCCAAAAGACAGTTCCAGTCTCTGGGGCCAACGTCCTGACTTTC.

This clonotype showed up just a few times. The chain uses TRBV27 and TRBJ2-1; D is ambiguous. The CDR3 is 11 residues long. CDR1 and CDR2 from the germline V gene are MNHEY and SMNVEV (reference sequence). V dropped 7 bases and J dropped 7 bases, with 8 bases sitting between them. The CDR3 DNA is TGTGCCAGCACCACCCGGAATGAGCAGTTCTTC. It encodes CASTTRNEQFF.

The rearrangement links TRBV7-3 to TRBJ2-3; unclear D gene. This CDR3 has 13 amino acids. Trimming took off 3 bases at V and 5 bases at J, with 9 bases between the two ends. Germline CDR1 reads SGHTA; CDR2 reads FQGTGA. The CDR3 DNA follows: TGTGCCAGCAGCTTCCAGTCCGGAGATACGCAGTATTTT. Its protein product is CASSFQSGDTQYF.

Only a few counts were recorded for this clonotype. The chain employs TRBV3-1 and TRBJ2-1; 14 positions match TRBD2. Germline V gene lookup returns CDR1 LGHDT and CDR2 YNNKEL (reference sequence). The CDR3 spans 17 residues. Losses at the gene ends were 4 bases for V and 3 bases for J; bases not matched to a gene: 5. The CDR3 DNA reads TGTGCCAGCAGCCCCCGGACTAGCGGGAGGTTCTACAATGAGCAGTTCTTC. It is translated as CASSPRTSGRFYNEQFF.

This CDR3 reads CAISVVYHSTDTQYF. CDR3 DNA sequence: TGTGCCATCAGTGTAGTCTACCACTCCACAGATACGCAGTATTTT. This chain uses TRBV10-3 with TRBJ2-3; no reliable D call. The CDR3 length is 15 residues. Trimming cost V 4 bases and J 2 bases, with 13 bases left between them. Germline V CDR1 and CDR2: ENHRY, SYGVKD.

V gene TRBV12-3 or TRBV12-4 combines with J gene TRBJ1-6; D unclear. The CDR3 extends over 13 amino acids. V dropped 0 bases and J dropped 9 bases, with 6 bases sitting between them. In DNA form, the CDR3 reads TGTGCCAGCAGTTTAGCAGGAGGTTCACCCCTCCACTTT. It encodes CASSLAGGSPLHF.

This clonotype has more than one count but fewer than ten. V is TRBV15 and J is TRBJ1-2; D perhaps matches TRBD1 (5 bases). Germline V gene data show CDR1 as LNHNV and CDR2 as YYDKDF (reference sequence). There are 15 residues in the CDR3. V was pared by 2 bases and J by 6 bases, with 16 bases between. DNA of the CDR3: TGTGCCACCAGCAGACCAGCCGGGACCCGGGATGGCTACACCTTC. It yields the protein CATSRPAGTRDGYTF.

This clonotype appeared many times. DNA of the CDR3: TGCGCCAGCATGATTTCAGGGGACGGCAATGAGCAGTTCTTC. It encodes CASMISGDGNEQFF. This sequence joins TRBV5-1 and TRBJ2-1; D possibly corresponds to TRBD1 (6 bases). V lost 6 bases and J lost 6, with 16 bases in between. The CDR3 length is 14 residues. The germline V gene has CDR1 SGHRS and CDR2 YFSETQ.

The chain joins TRBV7-2 to TRBJ2-7; 10 nucleotides line up with TRBD1. Germline CDR1 and CDR2: SGHTA and FQGNSA. V lost 5 bases, J lost 6 bases, and 7 bases stayed unmatched. This CDR3 has 14 residues. CDR3 sequence: CASSARDRGGEQYV. CDR3 in DNA: TGTGCCAGCAGCGCCCGGGACAGGGGCGGCGAGCAGTACGTC.

This clonotype was picked up a small number of times. The rearrangement uses TRBV5-1 and TRBJ2-4; TRBD1 matches 7 bases. CDR3 length equals 13 residues. V was pared by 6 bases and J by 3 bases, with 3 bases of the junction left unmatched. Germline-derived CDR1 and CDR2 are SGHRS and YFSETQ. The CDR3 nucleotides read TGCGCCAGCACCCGACAGGGCAAAAACATTCAGTACTTC. Its protein product is CASTRQGKNIQYF. Using reference TRBV5-1 and TRBJ2-4 for the parts outside the CDR3, the full variable domain is KAGVTQTPRYLIKTRGQQVTLSCSPISGHRSVSWYQQTPGQGLQFLFEYFSETQRNKGNFPGRFSGRQFSNSRSEMNVSTLELGDSALYLCASTRQGKNIQYFGAGTRLSVL.

This clonotype has just a few counts. CDR3 nucleotide sequence: TGTGCCAGCAGTGGATCCGGGCTCGGGGAGCTGTTTTTT. As protein: CASSGSGLGELFF. The rearrangement uses TRBV2 and TRBJ2-2; D remains ambiguous. Trimming pared 4 bases from V and 7 bases from J, leaving 10 bases between. The CDR3 runs 13 residues. The V gene's germline CDR1 is SNHLY and CDR2 FYNNEI.